One T cell receptor (beta chain) is described in this entry. Its antigen is still unknown. Measured with immunoSEQ multiplex PCR; TCRdb has only the in-frame clones, and not every one. The sample records just over 150,000 clones, less than 90% being singletons. This entry comes from a study of T cell responses to AZD1222 COVID-19 vaccine. Study-level findings and limits: White British ancestry dominated among donors, who included more females, and clonal diversity was possibly underestimated. When two AZD1222 doses had been given, Spike-specific TCR breadth and depth rose.

V was cut by 4 bases and J by 1 base, with 14 bases left in between. Germline CDR1 is SGHNT and CDR2 is YYREEE (reference sequence). The CDR3 runs to 15 residues. The sequences come from peripheral blood, collected after recovery from COVID-19. The chain uses TRBV5-4 and TRBJ1-2, with D possibly matching TRBD1 (5 bases). This TCR derives from an adult who had recovered from COVID-19. The CDR3 DNA follows: TGTGCCAGCAGCCGCGACAGCGGTATTAACTATGGCTACACCTTC. Translated: CASSRDSGINYGYTF.